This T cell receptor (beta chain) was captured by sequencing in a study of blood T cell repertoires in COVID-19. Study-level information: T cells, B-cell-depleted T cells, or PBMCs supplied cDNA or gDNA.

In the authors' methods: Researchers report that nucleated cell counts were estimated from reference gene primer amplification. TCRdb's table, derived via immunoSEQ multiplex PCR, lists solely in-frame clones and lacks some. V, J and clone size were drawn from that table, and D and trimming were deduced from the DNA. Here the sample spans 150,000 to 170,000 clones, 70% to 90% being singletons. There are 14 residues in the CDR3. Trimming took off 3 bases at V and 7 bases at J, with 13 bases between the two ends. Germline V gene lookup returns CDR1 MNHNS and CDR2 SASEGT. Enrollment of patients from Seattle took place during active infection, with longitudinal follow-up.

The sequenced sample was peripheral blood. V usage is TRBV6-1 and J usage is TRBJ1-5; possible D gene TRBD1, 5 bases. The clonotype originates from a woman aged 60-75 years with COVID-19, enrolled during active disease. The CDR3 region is CASSEQGGQQPQHF. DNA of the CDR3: TGTGCCAGCAGTGAGCAGGGAGGACAACAGCCCCAGCATTTT.